The 8 T cell receptor beta chains presented below share a single source sample, sequenced in a study of T cell responses to AZD1222 COVID-19 vaccine (dated by TCRdb to about 2021). The label giving this sample's time point can be read as: about 28 days (+/-7) after the second vaccine dose. Library preparation used the immunoSEQ multiplex PCR assay. This is the immuneACCESS table as TCRdb keeps it, with only in-frame sequences that have V and J called. A part of the clones is gone; compared with another copy, unresolved V genes explain less than half, and the rest is unexplained. The sample contains 150,000 to 200,000 clones, about 86% of them found a single time. Of the sample, approximately 10% falls within the top ten clones. Sequenced material: peripheral blood, taken 28 days after the second AZD1222 dose. The source is an adult who received the AZD1222 COVID-19 vaccine.

The V and J genes are TRBV7-3 and TRBJ2-3; D might be TRBD2 (5 bases). CDR3 length: 12 amino acids. In germline, CDR1 is SGHTA, CDR2 FQGTGA. V shed 2 bases and J shed 11 bases, with 11 bases lying between them. CDR3: CASSLRDGEQYF. The CDR3 DNA reads TGTGCCAGCAGCTTACGAGACGGGGAGCAGTATTTT. Based on the CDR3 plus reference TRBV7-3 and TRBJ2-3, the full variable domain is GAGVSQTPSNKVTEKGKYVELRCDPISGHTALYWYRQSLGQGPEFLIYFQGTGAADDSGLPNDRFFAVRPEGSVSTLKIQRTERGDSAVYLCASSLRDGEQYFGPGTRLTVL.

V gene TRBV5-1 combines with J gene TRBJ2-7; TRBD2 is a possible D gene (6 bases). CDR1 is SGHRS and CDR2 is YFSETQ in the germline V gene. This CDR3 is 13 amino acids long. Deletions cut 4 bases from V and 5 bases from J, with 13 bases between. The chain's CDR3 is CASSVGGYHEQYF. The DNA of the CDR3 is TGCGCCAGCAGCGTAGGAGGGTACCACGAGCAGTACTTC.

A single count supports this clone. This sequence joins TRBV6-5 and TRBJ1-2; D is undetermined. With 0 bases removed from V and 3 bases from J, the gap between germline ends came to 8 bases. There are 14 residues in the CDR3. Germline V gives CDR1 MNHEY, CDR2 SVGAGI. This CDR3 reads CASSYSTTDYGYTF. Written as DNA, the CDR3 is TGTGCCAGCAGTTACTCGACGACTGACTATGGCTACACCTTC.

The chain uses TRBV6-2 or TRBV6-3 and TRBJ2-5; TRBD2 matches at 12 bases. CDR1 is MNHEY and CDR2 is SVGEGT in the germline V gene. Trimming removed 4 bases from V and 4 bases from J; junction bases left unmatched: 4. CDR3 length: 15 amino acids. The CDR3 nucleotides read TGTGCCAGCAGTTCCTCACTAGCGGGGGGAGAGACCCAGTACTTC. It is translated as CASSSSLAGGETQYF.

The chain employs TRBV19 and TRBJ2-5; 8 bases align to TRBD1. The J segment lost 5 bases and the V segment lost 6 bases, leaving 11 bases of the junction unmatched. CDR1 and CDR2 (germline): LNHDA, SQIVND (reference sequence). This CDR3 has 15 amino acids. The CDR3 bases are TGTGCCAGTAGAATAACAGGGGGGTTGGAGGAGACCCAGTACTTC. Protein sequence: CASRITGGLEETQYF.

The V call is TRBV7-2, the J call TRBJ2-1; 12 bases are a match to TRBD2. V gave up 5 bases and J gave up 10 bases; unmatched junction bases: 15. CDR3 length: 17 residues. Germline V CDR1 and CDR2: SGHTA, FQGNSA. The CDR3 region is CASSPTHGLAGKEEQFF. CDR3 nucleotides: TGTGCCAGCAGCCCGACGCACGGACTAGCGGGGAAAGAAGAGCAGTTCTTC.

The chain combines TRBV5-1 with TRBJ2-7; D call uncertain. Germline CDR1 reads SGHRS; CDR2 reads YFSETQ. V gave up 2 bases and J gave up 5 bases, with 8 bases separating them. This CDR3 is built from 12 residues. The CDR3 nucleotides are TGCGCCAGCAGCTTTGACGTAGACGAGCAGTACTTC. Protein product: CASSFDVDEQYF.

This clone has just a few counts. The rearrangement uses TRBV3-1 (or the pseudogene TRBV3-2) and TRBJ2-1; 11 nucleotides agree with TRBD1. This CDR3 contains 16 residues. Trimming removed 3 bases from V and 2 bases from J; junction bases left unmatched: 3. CDR1 LGHDT and CDR2 YNNKEL come from the germline V gene (reference sequence). The CDR3 is CASSQSDRGPYNEQFF. The CDR3 DNA reads TGTGCCAGCAGCCAGTCGGACAGGGGGCCCTACAATGAGCAGTTCTTC.